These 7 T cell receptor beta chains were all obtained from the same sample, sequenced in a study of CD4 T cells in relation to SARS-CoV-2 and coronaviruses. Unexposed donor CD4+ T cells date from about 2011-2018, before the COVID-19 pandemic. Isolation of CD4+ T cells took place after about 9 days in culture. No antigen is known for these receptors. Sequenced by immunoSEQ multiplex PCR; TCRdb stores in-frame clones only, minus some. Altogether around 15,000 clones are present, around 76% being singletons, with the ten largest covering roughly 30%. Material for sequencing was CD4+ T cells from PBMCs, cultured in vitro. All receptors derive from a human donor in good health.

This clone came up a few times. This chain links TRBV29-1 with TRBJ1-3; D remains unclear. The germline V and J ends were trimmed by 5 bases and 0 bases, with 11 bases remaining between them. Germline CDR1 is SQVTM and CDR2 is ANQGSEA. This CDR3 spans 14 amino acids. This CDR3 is CSVRPTNSGNTIYF. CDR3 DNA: TGCAGCGTTAGACCTACTAACTCTGGAAACACCATATATTTT. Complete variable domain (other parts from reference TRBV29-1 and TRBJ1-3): SAVISQKPSRDICQRGTSLTIQCQVDSQVTMMFWYRQQPGQSLTLIATANQGSEATYESGFVIDKFPISRPNLTFSTLTVSNMSPEDSSIYLCSVRPTNSGNTIYFGEGSWLTVV.

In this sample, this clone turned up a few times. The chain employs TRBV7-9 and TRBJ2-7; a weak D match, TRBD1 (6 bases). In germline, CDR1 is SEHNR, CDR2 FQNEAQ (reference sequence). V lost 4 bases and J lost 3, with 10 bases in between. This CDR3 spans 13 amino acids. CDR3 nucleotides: TGTGCCAGCAGCTCGGACAGATACTACGAGCAGTACTTC. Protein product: CASSSDRYYEQYF.

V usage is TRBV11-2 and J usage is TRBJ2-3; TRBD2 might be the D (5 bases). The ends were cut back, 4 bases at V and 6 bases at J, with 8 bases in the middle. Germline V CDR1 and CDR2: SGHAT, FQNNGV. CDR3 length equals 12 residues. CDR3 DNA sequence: TGTGCCAGCAGCTCCCGGGGTGATACGCAGTATTTT. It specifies CASSSRGDTQYF.

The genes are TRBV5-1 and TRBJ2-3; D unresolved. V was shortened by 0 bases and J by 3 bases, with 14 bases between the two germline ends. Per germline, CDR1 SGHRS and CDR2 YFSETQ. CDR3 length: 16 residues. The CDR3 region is CASSLGVFVGTDTQYF. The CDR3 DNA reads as TGCGCCAGCAGCTTGGGGGTCTTCGTGGGGACAGATACGCAGTATTTT.

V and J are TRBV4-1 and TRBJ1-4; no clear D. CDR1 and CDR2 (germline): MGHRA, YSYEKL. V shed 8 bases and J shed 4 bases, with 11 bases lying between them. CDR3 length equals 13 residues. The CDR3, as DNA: TGCGCCAGCTCGACGGTACTTAATGAAAAACTGTTTTTT. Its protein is CASSTVLNEKLFF.

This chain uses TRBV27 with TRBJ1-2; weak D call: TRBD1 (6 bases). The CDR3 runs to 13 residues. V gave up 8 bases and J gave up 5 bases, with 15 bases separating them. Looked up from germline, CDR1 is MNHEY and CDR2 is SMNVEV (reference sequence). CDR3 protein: CASRGGGRYGYTF. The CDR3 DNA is TGTGCCAGCCGGGGAGGGGGAAGGTATGGCTACACCTTC.

The CDR3 sequence: CASGFGQGLLNTEAFF. The CDR3 coding sequence is TGTGCTAGTGGTTTTGGACAGGGGCTTTTGAACACTGAAGCTTTCTTT. The gene calls are TRBV12-5 and TRBJ1-1, with 9 bases identical to TRBD1. Germline CDR1 and CDR2: LGHNT and FRNRAP. The J segment lost 0 bases and the V segment lost 3 bases, leaving 5 bases of the junction unmatched. The CDR3 consists of 16 residues.